Each of the 12 T cell receptor beta chains below was sequenced from the same sample in a study of cytomegalovirus exposure and HLA in healthy donors. The PCR contained 60 Vbeta and 13 Jbeta primers. Clones were sequenced by immunoSEQ multiplex PCR, and TCRdb holds only the in-frame ones, with some missing. The repertoire holds 120,000 or so clones, with roughly 78% as singletons. The sample taken for sequencing was PBMCs. All receptors come from a woman aged 40 to 50 in good health and CMV-seronegative.

This clone was seen once. J is TRBJ2-3 and V is TRBV5-4; D possibly corresponds to TRBD2 (5 bases). V was pared by 0 bases and J by 6 bases, with 8 bases between. This CDR3 contains 13 residues. CDR1 and CDR2 (germline): SGHNT, YYREEE (reference sequence). The CDR3 nucleotides read TGTGCCAGCAGCTTGGAGAGGAGGGATACGCAGTATTTT. This gives the protein CASSLERRDTQYF.

This clone was seen more than once but under ten times. This rearrangement joins TRBV29-1 to TRBJ1-2; D call uncertain. The CDR3 is 12 amino acids. From germline, CDR1 is SQVTM and CDR2 ANQGSEA. V was pared by 4 bases and J by 4 bases, with 10 bases between. In DNA form, the CDR3 reads TGCAGCGTTGTCGCGGAATCCTATGGCTACACCTTC. Translation: CSVVAESYGYTF.

With respect to this clone: The identical CDR3 is also encoded by other nucleotide sequences in the sample. J is TRBJ2-7 and V is TRBV19, with 10 bases fitting TRBD1. The V gene's germline CDR1 is LNHDA and CDR2 SQIVND (reference sequence). Unmatched junction bases numbered 11, after V lost 6 bases and J lost 3 bases. The CDR3 is 16 amino acids. CDR3 sequence: CASSTLNRDRGYEQYF. CDR3 nucleotides: TGTGCCAGTAGCACCCTGAACCGGGACAGGGGCTACGAGCAGTACTTC.

This clone came up once. The chain links TRBV28 to TRBJ2-3, with 7 bases aligning to TRBD1. The V segment lost 2 bases and the J segment 3 bases; nucleotides outside the gene matches: 11. Germline CDR1 and CDR2: MDHEN and SYDVKM. The CDR3 contains 17 residues. As DNA, the CDR3 is TGTGCCAGCAGTTTAATCGGGACAGAACTGAGGACAGATACGCAGTATTTT. Translation: CASSLIGTELRTDTQYF.

The chain combines TRBV28 with TRBJ1-5, with TRBD1 identical over 7 bases. Unmatched junction bases numbered 6, after V lost 5 bases and J lost 2 bases. This CDR3 is 15 amino acids long. The germline CDR1 and CDR2 sequences are MDHEN and SYDVKM. The CDR3 nucleotides are TGTGCCAGCAGTCCCACAGGGGAGGGCAATCAGCCCCAGCATTTT. As protein: CASSPTGEGNQPQHF.

The chain couples TRBV2 to TRBJ1-5, with 7 bases aligning to TRBD1. CDR3 length: 14 amino acids. Per germline, CDR1 SNHLY and CDR2 FYNNEI. Germline trimming cut 9 bases from V and 4 bases from J; bases unmatched to any gene: 9. CDR3 residues: CASTGQVWNQPQHF. CDR3 bases: TGTGCCAGTACTGGACAGGTATGGAATCAGCCCCAGCATTTT.

The chain is built from TRBV4-1 and TRBJ1-1, with 9 positions matching TRBD1. Germline values: CDR1 MGHRA, CDR2 YSYEKL. J was trimmed by 1 base and V by 2 bases; bases with no gene match: 8. The CDR3 extends over 17 amino acids. The DNA for the CDR3 is TGCGCCAGCAGCCAATCCCCCCCGACAGGGGGGAACACTGAAGCTTTCTTT. This encodes CASSQSPPTGGNTEAFF.

The chain recombines TRBV11-2 with TRBJ2-7, with D perhaps TRBD2 (5 bases). V shed 8 bases and J shed 0 bases, with 20 bases lying between them. Germline lookup yields CDR1 SGHAT and CDR2 FQNNGV. The CDR3 length is 16 residues. The CDR3 coding sequence is TGTGCCAGCCAGCGTCCGGAAGTAGGGAGCTCCTACGAGCAGTACTTC. Translating gives CASQRPEVGSSYEQYF.

A word on this clone: At one of its ends the junction is not consistent with the germline gene, which may arise from a read error. The J gene is TRBJ2-6, the V gene TRBV6-1; D perhaps matches TRBD2 (6 bases). The V gene's germline CDR1 is MNHNS and CDR2 SASEGT. CDR3 length: 16 residues. CDR3 amino acids: CASSEAWFRRANGLTF. DNA of the CDR3: TGTGCCAGCAGTGAAGCGTGGTTTCGGAGGGCCAACGGCCTGACTTTC.

The DNA for the CDR3 is TGTGCCAGCTCACCCCGTCCGGGAACCGCACAATACAATGAGCAGTTCTTC. This sequence encodes CASSPRPGTAQYNEQFF. V and J are TRBV18 and TRBJ2-1; D is perhaps TRBD2 (5 bases). The CDR3 is 17 residues long. Germline loops: CDR1 KGHSH, CDR2 LQKENI. The V and J ends lost 3 bases and 4 bases respectively, with 19 bases between them.

The chain recombines TRBV28 with TRBJ1-2; 10 bases are a match to TRBD1. The V gene end was trimmed by 6 bases and the J gene end by 4 bases; junction bases not matched to a gene: 11. CDR1 MDHEN and CDR2 SYDVKM come from the germline V gene. The CDR3 totals 16 residues. Here the CDR3 DNA reads TGTGCCAGCAGCCCTCCCGGGACAGGGGCTACCTATGGCTACACCTTC. It specifies CASSPPGTGATYGYTF.

V gene TRBV5-6 combines with J gene TRBJ1-4, with D possibly being TRBD1 (5 bases). Germline CDR1 SGHDT, CDR2 YYEEEE. Trimming stripped 2 bases from V and 5 bases from J, with 16 bases between. The CDR3 has 16 residues. The CDR3 is CASSLRQGGGNEKLFF. The DNA of the CDR3 is TGTGCCAGCAGCTTACGGCAGGGAGGAGGGAATGAAAAACTGTTTTTT.